This paragraph covers one T cell receptor beta chain sequence. No antigen is known for it. This could be a read error, since a much larger clone is one nucleotide away. This sample was taken from a study of early T cells in non-severe SARS-CoV-2 infection. Study summary: Chains were not paired, and sequencing was done on bulk RNA from unsorted whole blood. Overall study findings and caveats: CD4 and private specificities were missed by VDJdb matching, which favored anti-spike CD8 responses.

The germline CDR1 and CDR2 sequences are DFQATT and SNEGSKA (reference sequence). The CDR3 runs to 14 residues. MiXCR was run by TCRdb on the 5' RACE reads, yielding one entry per CDR3 protein. The data show fewer than 110,000 distinct CDR3 sequences, around 10% seen once. Sequencing was done on a sample of whole blood. The origin of this receptor is an adult who was a healthcare worker with PCR-confirmed SARS-CoV-2 infection or an uninfected control (not recorded which). This chain links TRBV20-1 with TRBJ1-1; 7 bases match TRBD1. The CDR3 sequence: CCAPSTGRDTEAFF. The DNA for the CDR3 is TGCTGTGCTCCTTCGACAGGGCGGGACACTGAAGCTTTCTTT.